Following are 25 T cell receptor beta chains from one sample sequenced in a study of cytomegalovirus exposure and HLA in healthy donors. PCR amplification relied on 60 Vbeta primers (plus 13 Jbeta primers). The repertoire was sequenced with immunoSEQ multiplex PCR; TCRdb's copy has only in-frame clones and lacks some. The sample has 100,000 or so clones, about 79% seen once. Sequenced material: PBMCs. Source of these receptors: a man in his fifties or sixties in good health and CMV-seropositive.

Note on this clone: Other DNA sequences from this sample encode an identical CDR3 as well. This chain joins TRBV5-1 and TRBJ1-1; TRBD1 is a possible D gene (6 bases). There are 13 residues in the CDR3. Germline CDR1 SGHRS, CDR2 YFSETQ. Trimming pared 2 bases from V and 3 bases from J, leaving 8 bases between. The CDR3 loop is CASSLQGDTEAFF. The CDR3 DNA sequence: TGCGCCAGCAGCTTACAGGGTGACACTGAAGCTTTCTTT.

The chain links TRBV19 to TRBJ2-7; 10 nucleotides agree with TRBD1. The V segment lost 8 bases and the J segment 2 bases; nucleotides outside the gene matches: 9. This CDR3 is built from 15 residues. Germline V lookup: CDR1 LNHDA, CDR2 SQIVND (reference sequence). The chain's CDR3 is CASATGQGGPYEQYF. The CDR3 DNA is TGTGCCAGTGCCACTGGACAGGGGGGACCCTACGAGCAGTACTTC.

The rearrangement joins TRBV5-1 to TRBJ2-5, with 9 bases lining up with TRBD1. CDR3 length: 15 residues. The junction had 9 bases not matched to a gene; V was cut back by 4 bases and J by 5 bases. Germline values: CDR1 SGHRS, CDR2 YFSETQ. The CDR3 bases are TGCGCCAGCAGCACCACCGGGACAGGGAGGGAGACCCAGTACTTC. Translating it yields CASSTTGTGRETQYF.

The rearrangement uses TRBV21-1 and TRBJ1-2; no check of the table's D call, TRBD1, against the DNA was made. TRBV21-1 is given as a pseudogene. The CDR3 is made up of 16 amino acids. As DNA, the CDR3 is TGTGCCAGCAGCAAAGCAACAGGCACTTCTAACTATGGCTACACCTTC. The encoded protein is CASSKATGTSNYGYTF.

The CDR3 is CASSFSGGAGYGYTF. The CDR3 bases are TGCGCCAGCAGCTTTTCGGGAGGAGCGGGCTATGGCTACACCTTC. The V gene is TRBV5-1, the J gene TRBJ1-2; D unclear. The CDR3 spans 15 residues. The V and J ends lost 2 bases and 4 bases respectively, with 15 bases between them. The germline gives CDR1 SGHRS, CDR2 YFSETQ. The full variable domain, completed using reference TRBV5-1 and TRBJ1-2, is KAGVTQTPRYLIKTRGQQVTLSCSPISGHRSVSWYQQTPGQGLQFLFEYFSETQRNKGNFPGRFSGRQFSNSRSEMNVSTLELGDSALYLCASSFSGGAGYGYTFGSGTRLTVV.

The V call is TRBV6-5, the J call TRBJ2-7, with 9 nucleotides matching TRBD1. The CDR3 has 14 amino acids. Germline-derived CDR1 and CDR2 are MNHEY and SVGAGI. Trimming removed 6 bases from V and 2 bases from J; junction bases left unmatched: 5. CDR3: CASSFYRGPYEQYF. The CDR3 DNA sequence: TGTGCCAGCAGCTTCTACAGGGGGCCCTACGAGCAGTACTTC.

This clone was seen more than once but under ten times. J is TRBJ1-3 and V is TRBV2; D ambiguous. CDR1 SNHLY and CDR2 FYNNEI come from the germline V gene. The CDR3 runs 14 residues. The V and J ends lost 6 bases and 0 bases respectively, with 9 bases between them. The CDR3 spells CASRPRSSGNTIYF. In nucleotides, the CDR3 is TGTGCCAGCAGACCCAGAAGCTCTGGAAACACCATATATTTT.

The chain is built from TRBV5-1 and TRBJ1-1; TRBD1 agrees at 7 bases. V shed 2 bases, J shed 5 bases, and the junction held 6 bases outside the gene matches. CDR3 length: 14 amino acids. Germline lookup yields CDR1 SGHRS and CDR2 YFSETQ. The CDR3 sequence is CASSFTGVGTEAFF. The DNA for the CDR3 is TGCGCCAGCAGCTTCACAGGGGTGGGGACTGAAGCTTTCTTT.

The chain recombines TRBV6-5 with TRBJ1-1; 8 nucleotides agree with TRBD1. The trim removed 1 base at V and 5 bases at J, leaving 3 bases unmatched. In germline, CDR1 is MNHEY, CDR2 SVGAGI. The CDR3 sequence is 14 residues long. CDR3: CASSYFRQGTEAFF. In DNA form, the CDR3 reads TGTGCCAGCAGTTACTTCAGACAGGGGACTGAAGCTTTCTTT.

The chain couples TRBV11-1 to TRBJ2-2, with D perhaps TRBD1 (6 bases). Germline CDR1 SGHAT, CDR2 FQDESV (reference sequence). Trimming took off 3 bases at V and 10 bases at J, with 15 bases between the two ends. The length of the CDR3 is 14 residues. CDR3 bases: TGTGCCAGCAGCTTTGGGGCAGGGGTCCCGGAGCTGTTTTTT. Protein product: CASSFGAGVPELFF.

This clone was detected only once. This rearrangement joins TRBV25-1 to TRBJ2-7; 8 bases are a match to TRBD2. J lost 0 bases, V lost 8 bases, and 9 bases had no gene match. CDR1 and CDR2 from the germline V gene are MGHDK and SYGVNS. The CDR3 covers 15 residues. The CDR3 protein is CASGPTSGSSYEQYF. Written as DNA, the CDR3 is TGTGCCAGCGGTCCCACCAGCGGGAGCTCCTACGAGCAGTACTTC.

The chain carries TRBV5-1 and TRBJ2-5; 8 nucleotides line up with TRBD2. The V segment lost 3 bases and the J segment 2 bases; nucleotides outside the gene matches: 3. The CDR3 is made up of 14 amino acids. The germline gives CDR1 SGHRS, CDR2 YFSETQ. In DNA, the CDR3 is TGCGCCAGCAGCTCGACTAGCGCTCAAGAGACCCAGTACTTC. This translates into CASSSTSAQETQYF.

The chain combines TRBV19 with TRBJ2-3, with TRBD1 identical over 8 bases. This CDR3 contains 16 residues. Germline V gives CDR1 LNHDA, CDR2 SQIVND (reference sequence). V lost 5 bases to trimming and J lost 0 bases; unmatched junction nucleotides: 7. This chain's CDR3 is CASSRQGPPSTDTQYF. CDR3 coding DNA: TGTGCCAGTAGTCGACAGGGGCCTCCTAGCACAGATACGCAGTATTTT.

CDR3 in amino acids: CASSLMGQGMQPQHF. In DNA form, the CDR3 reads TGTGCCAGCAGTTTGATGGGACAGGGGATGCAGCCCCAGCATTTT. The chain has TRBV2 and TRBJ1-5; TRBD1 aligns across 10 bases. Per germline, CDR1 SNHLY and CDR2 FYNNEI. V lost 5 bases, J lost 7 bases, and 8 bases stayed unmatched. CDR3 length: 15 amino acids.

J is TRBJ2-7 and V is TRBV27; D is possibly TRBD1 (8 bases). Trimming stripped 10 bases from V and 6 bases from J, with 19 bases between. CDR3 length: 13 residues. CDR1 and CDR2 (germline): MNHEY, SMNVEV (reference sequence). CDR3 region: CATSRTGRAEQYF. The CDR3 nucleotides read TGTGCCACCTCGCGGACAGGGAGGGCCGAGCAGTACTTC.

The rearrangement links TRBV9 to TRBJ2-1; 13 bases align to TRBD2. This CDR3 is built from 15 residues. With V trimmed by 3 bases and J by 6 bases, 3 bases remained unmatched. In germline, CDR1 is SGDLS, CDR2 YYNGEE. CDR3 nucleotides: TGTGCCAGCAGCGCTACTAGCGGGGGGGCCAATGAGCAGTTCTTC. It yields the protein CASSATSGGANEQFF.

The genes are TRBV6-1 and TRBJ1-1; no clear D gene. Trimming removed 2 bases at V and 0 bases at J, with 19 bases between. Per germline, CDR1 MNHNS and CDR2 SASEGT. This CDR3 has 18 amino acids. DNA of the CDR3: TGTGCCAGCAGTGAAACTTCGCCGCCCTTGATGATGAACACTGAAGCTTTCTTT. Protein sequence: CASSETSPPLMMNTEAFF.

The V gene is TRBV4-1, the J gene TRBJ1-2; 9 nucleotides align to TRBD1. V lost 10 bases and J lost 5; bases outside the gene matches: 17. CDR1 and CDR2 (germline): MGHRA, YSYEKL. This CDR3 region has 16 residues. CDR3 in DNA: TGCGCCACCTGGGGAAAACAGGGGGCGCAAGAGTATGGCTACACCTTC. It translates to CATWGKQGAQEYGYTF.

The table lists this clone with a few counts. The genes are TRBV6-1 and TRBJ1-5, with D perhaps matching TRBD1 (5 bases). Germline CDR1 and CDR2: MNHNS and SASEGT. The CDR3 runs to 16 residues. V lost 0 bases and J 5 bases, leaving 14 bases between the germline ends. This CDR3 reads CASSEAGGTVDQPQHF. CDR3 coding DNA: TGTGCCAGCAGTGAAGCAGGAGGGACCGTCGATCAGCCCCAGCATTTT.

V usage is TRBV6-6 and J usage is TRBJ2-7; 10 positions match TRBD1. The CDR3 has 15 residues. After removal of 2 bases from V and 5 bases from J, the junction contained 6 bases not matched to a gene. CDR1 is MNHNY and CDR2 is SVGAGI in the germline V gene (reference sequence). CDR3 in amino acids: CASSYGTGEMDEQYF. Here the CDR3 DNA reads TGTGCCAGCAGTTACGGGACAGGGGAAATGGACGAGCAGTACTTC.

This clone was picked up one time. The chain carries TRBV6-5 and TRBJ2-1; 9 nucleotides match TRBD2. With V trimmed by 5 bases and J by 2 bases, 4 bases remained unmatched. CDR3 length: 15 residues. Germline CDR1 reads MNHEY; CDR2 reads SVGAGI. CDR3 in amino acids: CASSPVAGAYNEQFF. Written as DNA, the CDR3 is TGTGCCAGCAGTCCTGTAGCGGGAGCCTACAATGAGCAGTTCTTC.

The chain couples TRBV7-3 to TRBJ2-2; D may be TRBD1 (5 bases). V was pared by 2 bases and J by 5 bases, with 6 bases between. The CDR3 loop spans 13 amino acids. Looked up from germline, CDR1 is SGHTA and CDR2 is FQGTGA. DNA for the CDR3: TGTGCCAGCAGCTTAGCAGGGACCGGGGAGCTGTTTTTT. Its protein product is CASSLAGTGELFF.

CDR3 sequence: CASSYPSGRTRGEQFF. CDR3 bases: TGTGCCAGCAGTTACCCCAGCGGGAGGACCCGGGGTGAGCAGTTCTTC. The chain combines TRBV6-6 with TRBJ2-1, with TRBD2 matching over 9 bases. The V gene's germline CDR1 is MNHNY and CDR2 SVGAGI (reference sequence). The CDR3 runs 16 residues. J gave up 9 bases and V 2 bases, and 11 bases lay outside the gene matches.

V gene TRBV4-2 combines with J gene TRBJ1-3, with unresolved D. The germline CDR1 and CDR2 sequences are LGHNA and YNFKEQ. CDR3 length equals 17 residues. V gave up 0 bases and J gave up 0 bases, with 12 bases separating them. DNA for the CDR3: TGTGCCAGCAGCCAAGAAGTGGGCATCGCCTCTGGAAACACCATATATTTT. As protein: CASSQEVGIASGNTIYF.

The chain is built from TRBV4-2 and TRBJ2-7; 8 positions match TRBD2. From germline, CDR1 is LGHNA and CDR2 YNFKEQ. The J segment lost 3 bases and the V segment lost 4 bases, leaving 14 bases of the junction unmatched. The CDR3 is 17 residues long. The CDR3 DNA reads as TGTGCCAGCAGCCGAGAACCTTTCGGGGGGGGAAACTACGAGCAGTACTTC. It specifies CASSREPFGGGNYEQYF.